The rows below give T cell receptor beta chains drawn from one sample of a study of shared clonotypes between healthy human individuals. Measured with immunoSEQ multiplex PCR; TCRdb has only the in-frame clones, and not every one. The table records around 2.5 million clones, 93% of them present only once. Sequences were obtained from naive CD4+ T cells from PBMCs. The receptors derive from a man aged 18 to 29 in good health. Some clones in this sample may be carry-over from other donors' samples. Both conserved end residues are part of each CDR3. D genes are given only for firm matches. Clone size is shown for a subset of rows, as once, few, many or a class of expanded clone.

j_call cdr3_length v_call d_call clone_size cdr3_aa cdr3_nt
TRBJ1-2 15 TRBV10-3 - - CAISEAMTGPYGYTF TGTGCCATCAGTGAAGCGATGACAGGTCCCTATGGCTACACCTTC
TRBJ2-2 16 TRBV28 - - CASSLWGSRNTGELFF TGTGCCAGCAGTTTATGGGGTTCACGGAACACCGGGGAGCTGTTTTTT
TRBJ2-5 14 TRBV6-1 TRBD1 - CASSDWARGETQYF TGTGCCAGCAGTGATTGGGCCAGGGGGGAGACCCAGTACTTC
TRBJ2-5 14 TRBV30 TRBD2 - CAWIVAGLQETQYF TGTGCCTGGATTGTAGCGGGATTACAAGAGACCCAGTACTTC
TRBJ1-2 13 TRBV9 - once CASQLAAGYGYTF TGTGCCAGCCAGCTAGCGGCGGGCTATGGCTACACCTTC
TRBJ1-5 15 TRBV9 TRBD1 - CASSVEGTGVQPQHF TGTGCCAGCAGCGTAGAGGGGACAGGGGTGCAGCCCCAGCATTTT
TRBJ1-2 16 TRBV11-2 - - CASSSRQVLYSDGYTF TGTGCCAGCAGCTCCCGACAGGTACTTTATTCGGATGGCTACACCTTC
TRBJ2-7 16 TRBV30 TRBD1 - CAWSVPGTGMAYEQYF TGTGCCTGGAGTGTACCCGGGACAGGGATGGCCTACGAGCAGTACTTC
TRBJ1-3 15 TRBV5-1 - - CASSLQGYSGNTIYF TGCGCCAGCAGCTTACAGGGATACTCTGGAAACACCATATATTTT
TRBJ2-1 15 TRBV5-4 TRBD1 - CASSLAGTGINEQFF TGTGCCAGCAGCTTGGCCGGGACAGGGATTAATGAGCAGTTCTTC
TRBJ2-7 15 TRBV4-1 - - CASSQEGRATYEQYF TGCGCCAGCAGCCAGGAGGGACGGGCTACCTACGAGCAGTACTTC
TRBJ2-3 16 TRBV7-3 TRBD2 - CASSFIRGEGTDTQYF TGTGCCAGCAGCTTTATTCGGGGGGAAGGGACAGATACGCAGTATTTT
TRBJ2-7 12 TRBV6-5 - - CASRAGGYEQYF TGTGCCAGCAGAGCGGGCGGTTACGAGCAGTACTTC
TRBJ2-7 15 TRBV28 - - CASSFPGRVRYEQYF TGTGCCAGCAGTTTCCCCGGACGGGTCCGCTACGAGCAGTACTTC
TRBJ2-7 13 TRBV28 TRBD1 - CASIGDSSYEQYF TGTGCCAGCATCGGGGACAGTTCCTACGAGCAGTACTTC
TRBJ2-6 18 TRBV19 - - CASHGRDASHSGANVLTF TGTGCCAGTCACGGCCGGGACGCAAGCCACTCTGGGGCCAACGTCCTGACTTTC
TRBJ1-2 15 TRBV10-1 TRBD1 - CASSESRQGARGYTF TGCGCCAGCAGTGAGTCACGACAGGGGGCTAGGGGCTACACCTTC
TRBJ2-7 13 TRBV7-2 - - CASSLSRLGEQYF TGTGCCAGCAGCTTAAGTCGCTTGGGAGAGCAGTACTTC
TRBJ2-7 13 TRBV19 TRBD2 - CATGLAGVYGQYF TGTGCCACCGGACTAGCGGGAGTATATGGGCAGTACTTC
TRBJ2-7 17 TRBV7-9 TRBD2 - CASSPITSGGSSYEQYF TGTGCCAGCAGCCCAATTACTAGCGGGGGAAGCTCCTACGAGCAGTACTTC
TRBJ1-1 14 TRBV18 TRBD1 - CASSPNGTVTEAFF TGTGCCAGCTCACCTAATGGGACAGTGACTGAAGCTTTCTTT
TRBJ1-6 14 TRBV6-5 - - CASRQSSYNSPLHF TGTGCCAGCAGACAGAGCTCCTATAATTCACCCCTCCACTTT
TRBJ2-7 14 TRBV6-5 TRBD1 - CASSPRQGPYEQYF TGTGCCAGCAGCCCCAGACAGGGGCCCTACGAGCAGTACTTC
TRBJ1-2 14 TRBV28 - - CASNGNPVNYGYTF TGTGCCAGCAACGGGAACCCCGTTAACTATGGCTACACCTTC
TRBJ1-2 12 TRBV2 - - CASTSQGYGYTF TGTGCCAGCACCTCTCAGGGCTATGGCTACACCTTC
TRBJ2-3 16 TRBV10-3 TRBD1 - CAISDVTGSGTDTQYF TGTGCCATCAGTGACGTGACAGGGTCGGGCACAGATACGCAGTATTTT
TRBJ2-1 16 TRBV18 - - CASSPGGTSSYNEQFF TGTGCCAGCTCGCCAGGAGGAACAAGCTCCTACAATGAGCAGTTCTTC
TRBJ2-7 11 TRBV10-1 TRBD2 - CASSGLAGTYF TGCGCCAGCAGTGGTTTAGCGGGGACGTACTTC
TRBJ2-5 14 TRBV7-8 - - CASIEPFRQETQYF TGTGCCAGCATCGAACCTTTCCGACAAGAGACCCAGTACTTC
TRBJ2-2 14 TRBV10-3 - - CAISESPATGELFF TGTGCCATCAGTGAGTCGCCCGCCACCGGGGAGCTGTTTTTT
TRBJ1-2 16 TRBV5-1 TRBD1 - CASSPGQTNRNYGYTF TGCGCCAGCAGCCCGGGACAGACAAACAGGAACTATGGCTACACCTTC
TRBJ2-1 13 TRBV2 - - CASSGSIEGEQFF TGTGCCAGCAGTGGGAGTATAGAGGGTGAGCAGTTCTTC
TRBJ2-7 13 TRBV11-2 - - CASNRLTGFEQYF TGTGCCAGCAACCGACTCACAGGGTTCGAGCAGTACTTC
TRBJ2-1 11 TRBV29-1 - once CSVSRRDEQFF TGCAGCGTTAGCAGGCGGGATGAGCAGTTCTTC
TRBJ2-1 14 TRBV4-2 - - CASSQEQLDNEQFF TGTGCCAGCAGCCAGGAGCAGCTTGACAATGAGCAGTTCTTC
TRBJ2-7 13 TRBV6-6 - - CASNSGTRYEQYF TGTGCCAGCAACTCCGGGACCCGCTACGAGCAGTACTTC
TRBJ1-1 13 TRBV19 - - CASSHPGVTEAFF TGTGCCAGTAGCCACCCGGGGGTCACTGAAGCTTTCTTT
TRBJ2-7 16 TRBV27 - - CASSFARSPAGFEQYF TGTGCCAGCAGTTTCGCGAGGAGCCCAGCGGGCTTCGAGCAGTACTTC
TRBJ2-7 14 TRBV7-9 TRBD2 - CASSFLSGTYEQYF TGTGCCAGCAGCTTCCTTAGCGGGACCTACGAGCAGTACTTC
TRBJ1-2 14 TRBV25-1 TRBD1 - CASSETGGVFGYTF TGTGCCAGCAGTGAAACAGGGGGCGTTTTCGGCTACACCTTC
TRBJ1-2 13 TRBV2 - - CASAELSYYGYTF TGTGCCAGCGCGGAGCTCTCATACTATGGCTACACCTTC